The rows below give T cell receptor beta chains drawn from one sample of a study of identical twins. Via MiXCR, TCRdb re-called the 5' RACE reads, giving one row per CDR3 protein. The sample includes hundreds of thousands of distinct CDR3 sequences, around 15% of them seen just once. The material sequenced was memory (CD45RO+) T cells sorted from blood. The receptor set was obtained from a woman under 30 in good health. Each CDR3 is given with its conserved first and last residue. A D gene is named only where the DNA matches it firmly. Expanded clones get a size class; other rows say once, few or many, or leave the size out.

cdr3_nt cdr3_aa clone_size j_call v_call d_call
TGTGCCAGCAGCATAGCACCGACAGGGTTCGTAGTCGAGCAGTACTTC CASSIAPTGFVVEQYF NA TRBJ2-7 TRBV7-2 TRBD1
TGCAGTGTCGGGACTAGCGGGGGGCGTCGATACGAGCAGTACTTC CSVGTSGGRRYEQYF few TRBJ2-7 TRBV20-1 TRBD2
TGCAGTGCTAGAGGACCCCAACAGACACTAGCCAAAAACATTCAGTACTTC CSARGPQQTLAKNIQYF NA TRBJ2-4 TRBV20-1 NA
TGCAGTGCTAGTGAATTAGGATTACGGATGCAAGAGACCCAGTACTTC CSASELGLRMQETQYF NA TRBJ2-5 TRBV20-1 NA
TGTGCCAGCAGCGTAGCTACCCCGGGACGGGATATCGGAAACACCATATATTTT CASSVATPGRDIGNTIYF NA TRBJ1-3 TRBV9 NA
TGTGCCAGCAGCCAAGGCAGGGAGGATGGCTACACCTTC CASSQGREDGYTF many TRBJ1-2 TRBV4-2 NA
TGCAGTGCTAGAAAGGGCCTAACAGATACGCAGTATTTT CSARKGLTDTQYF many TRBJ2-3 TRBV20-1 NA
TGTGCCACCAGCAGAGCCCGACTGGGGGGGCACACTGAAGCTTTCTTT CATSRARLGGHTEAFF NA TRBJ1-1 TRBV15 NA
TGCGCCAGCAGCTTGGTCTCAGGAAGAGTCGGGGAGCTGTTTTTT CASSLVSGRVGELFF few TRBJ2-2 TRBV5-1 NA
TGTGCCAGCAGCCGAGAGCGGGGCGGAGAGACCCAGTACTTC CASSRERGGETQYF NA TRBJ2-5 TRBV11-2 TRBD2
TGTGCCAGCAGCCAAGAGGGACTAGCCCTGGGTGCCCATGAGCAGTTCTTC CASSQEGLALGAHEQFF NA TRBJ2-1 TRBV3-1 TRBD2
TGCAGTGCCCAGAGGCCCAGCGGGGGGGTAGAGACCCAGTACTTC CSAQRPSGGVETQYF once TRBJ2-5 TRBV20-1 TRBD2
TGTGCCAGCAGTTTTGATCAGGGGCGCTTCTCTGGCTACACCTTC CASSFDQGRFSGYTF few TRBJ1-2 TRBV12-3/TRBV12-4 NA
TGCAGTGCTAGAAATAGCGGGGGATCAAGGAGCTCCTACAATGAGCAGTTCTTC CSARNSGGSRSSYNEQFF few TRBJ2-1 TRBV20-1 TRBD2
TGTGCCAGCAGCCCCCAATTGACTAGACAGGGGTACGAGCAGTACTTC CASSPQLTRQGYEQYF few TRBJ2-7 TRBV7-8 TRBD1
TGCAGTGCTAGAGAGGCGGGGCCCGGGGAGCTGTTTTTT CSAREAGPGELFF NA TRBJ2-2 TRBV20-1 NA
TGTGCCAGCAGTGAAGACAGGGGTCGGGAAGAGACCCAGTACTTC CASSEDRGREETQYF few TRBJ2-5 TRBV2 TRBD1
TGCGCCAGCAGCTTGGACAGGGCGAACACCGGGGAGCTGTTTTTT CASSLDRANTGELFF many TRBJ2-2 TRBV5-1 NA
TGTGCCAGCAGTGTTGCCGGGACAGGGGGCACGGCGAGTTCACCCCTCCACTTT CASSVAGTGGTASSPLHF NA TRBJ1-6 TRBV2 TRBD1